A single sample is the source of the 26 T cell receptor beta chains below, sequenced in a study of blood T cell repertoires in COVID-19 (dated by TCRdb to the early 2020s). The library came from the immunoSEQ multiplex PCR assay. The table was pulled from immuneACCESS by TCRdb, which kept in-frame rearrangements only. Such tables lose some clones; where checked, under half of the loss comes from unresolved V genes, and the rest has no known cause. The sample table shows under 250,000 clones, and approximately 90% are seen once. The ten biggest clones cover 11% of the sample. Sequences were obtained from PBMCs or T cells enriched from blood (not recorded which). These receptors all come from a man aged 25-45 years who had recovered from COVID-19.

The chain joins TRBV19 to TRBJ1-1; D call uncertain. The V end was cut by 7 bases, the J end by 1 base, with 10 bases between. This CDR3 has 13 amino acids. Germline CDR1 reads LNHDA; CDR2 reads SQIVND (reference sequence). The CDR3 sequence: CASTTGWNTEAFF. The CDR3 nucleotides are TGTGCCAGTACGACTGGTTGGAACACTGAAGCTTTCTTT.

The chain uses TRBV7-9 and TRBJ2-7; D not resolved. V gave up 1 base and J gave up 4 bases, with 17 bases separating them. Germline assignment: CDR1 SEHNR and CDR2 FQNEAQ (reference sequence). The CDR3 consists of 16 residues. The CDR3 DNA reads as TGTGCCAGCAGCTTAGAGGAGCAGACTCCAGTATACGAGCAGTACTTC. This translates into CASSLEEQTPVYEQYF.

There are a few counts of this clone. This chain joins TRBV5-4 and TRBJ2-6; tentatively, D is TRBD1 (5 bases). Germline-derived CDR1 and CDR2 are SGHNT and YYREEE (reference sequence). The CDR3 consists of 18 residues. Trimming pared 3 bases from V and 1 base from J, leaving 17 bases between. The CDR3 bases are TGTGCCAGCAGCTACCGGGCAGGGCGAGGTTCTGGGGCCAACGTCCTGACTTTC. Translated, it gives CASSYRAGRGSGANVLTF. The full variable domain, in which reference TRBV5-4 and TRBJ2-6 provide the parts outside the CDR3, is ETGVTQSPTHLIKTRGQQVTLRCSSQSGHNTVSWYQQALGQGPQFIFQYYREEENGRGNFPPRFSGLQFPNYSSELNVNALELDDSALYLCASSYRAGRGSGANVLTFGAGSRLTVL.

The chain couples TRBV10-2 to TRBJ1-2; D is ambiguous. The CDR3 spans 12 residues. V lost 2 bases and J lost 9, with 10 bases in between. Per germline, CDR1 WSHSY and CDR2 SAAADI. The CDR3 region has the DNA TGCGCCAGCAGTGAGGGAGCTCTTCGCTACACCTTC. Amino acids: CASSEGALRYTF.

The CDR3 nucleotides read TGTGCCAGCAGTTCCGTTTTGCGGGGGTACACCGGGGAGCTGTTTTTT. Its protein product is CASSSVLRGYTGELFF. The chain uses TRBV27 and TRBJ2-2; 7 nucleotides match TRBD2. The J segment lost 3 bases and the V segment lost 4 bases, leaving 8 bases of the junction unmatched. The V gene's germline CDR1 is MNHEY and CDR2 SMNVEV (reference sequence). The CDR3 length is 16 residues.

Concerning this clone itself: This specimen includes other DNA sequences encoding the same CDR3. This CDR3 is CASSLGAGYEQYF. The CDR3 DNA follows: TGTGCCAGCAGCTTAGGTGCGGGCTACGAGCAGTACTTC. The J gene is TRBJ2-7, the V gene TRBV7-9; possibly TRBD2 for D (5 bases). The germline V and J ends were trimmed by 1 base and 3 bases, with 7 bases remaining between them. The CDR3 has 13 amino acids. In germline, CDR1 is SEHNR, CDR2 FQNEAQ (reference sequence). The full variable domain, rest sourced from reference TRBV7-9 and TRBJ2-7, is DTGVSQNPRHKITKRGQNVTFRCDPISEHNRLYWYRQTLGQGPEFLTYFQNEAQLEKSRLLSDRFSAERPKGSFSTLEIQRTEQGDSAMYLCASSLGAGYEQYFGPGTRLTVT.

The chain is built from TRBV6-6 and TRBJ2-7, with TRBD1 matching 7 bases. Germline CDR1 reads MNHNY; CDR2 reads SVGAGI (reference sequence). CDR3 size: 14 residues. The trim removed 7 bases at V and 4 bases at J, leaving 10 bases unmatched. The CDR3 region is CASTRPGGTYEQYF. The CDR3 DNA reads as TGTGCCAGCACCCGCCCAGGGGGTACGTACGAGCAGTACTTC.

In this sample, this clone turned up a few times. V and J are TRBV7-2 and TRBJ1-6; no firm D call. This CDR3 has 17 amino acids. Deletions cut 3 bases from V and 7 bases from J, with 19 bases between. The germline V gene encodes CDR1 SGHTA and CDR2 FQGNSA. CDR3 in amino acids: CASSLEGLPRANSPLHF. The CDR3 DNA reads TGTGCCAGCAGCTTGGAGGGTCTTCCAAGGGCCAATTCACCCCTCCACTTT.

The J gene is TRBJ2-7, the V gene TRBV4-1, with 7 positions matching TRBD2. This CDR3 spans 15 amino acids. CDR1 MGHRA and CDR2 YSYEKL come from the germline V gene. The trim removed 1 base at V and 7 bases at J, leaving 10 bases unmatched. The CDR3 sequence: CASSQVASGWEEQYF. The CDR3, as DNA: TGCGCCAGCAGCCAAGTTGCTAGCGGTTGGGAGGAGCAGTACTTC.

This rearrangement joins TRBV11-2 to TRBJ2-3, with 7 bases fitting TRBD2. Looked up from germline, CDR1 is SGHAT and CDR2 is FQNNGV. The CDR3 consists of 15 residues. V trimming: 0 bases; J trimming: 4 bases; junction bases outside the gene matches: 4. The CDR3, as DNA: TGTGCCAGCAGCTTAGAGGCGGGAGTCCCAGATACGCAGTATTTT. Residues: CASSLEAGVPDTQYF.

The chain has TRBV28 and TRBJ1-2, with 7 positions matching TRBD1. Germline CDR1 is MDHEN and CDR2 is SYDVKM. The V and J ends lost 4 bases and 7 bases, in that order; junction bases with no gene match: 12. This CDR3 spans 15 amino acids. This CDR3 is CASSWDVRGAGGYTF. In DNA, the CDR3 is TGTGCCAGCAGTTGGGACGTCAGGGGGGCGGGTGGCTACACCTTC.

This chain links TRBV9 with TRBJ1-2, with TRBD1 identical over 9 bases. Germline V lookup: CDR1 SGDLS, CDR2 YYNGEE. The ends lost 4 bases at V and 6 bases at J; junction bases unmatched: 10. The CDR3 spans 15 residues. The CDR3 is CASSKRPQGAHGYTF. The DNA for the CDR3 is TGTGCCAGCAGCAAACGACCACAGGGGGCGCATGGCTACACCTTC.

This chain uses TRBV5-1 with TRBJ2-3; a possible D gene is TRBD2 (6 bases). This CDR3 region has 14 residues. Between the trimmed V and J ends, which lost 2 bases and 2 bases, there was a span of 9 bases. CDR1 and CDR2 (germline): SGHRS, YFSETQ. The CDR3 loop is CASSLLAYTDTQYF. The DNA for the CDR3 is TGCGCCAGCAGCTTACTAGCTTACACAGATACGCAGTATTTT.

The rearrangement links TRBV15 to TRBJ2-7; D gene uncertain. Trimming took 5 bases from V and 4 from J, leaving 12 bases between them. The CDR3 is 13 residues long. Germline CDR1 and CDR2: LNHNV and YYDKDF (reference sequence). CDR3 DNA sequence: TGTGCCACCAGCCCCAATAACGGGTACGAGCAGTACTTC. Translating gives CATSPNNGYEQYF.

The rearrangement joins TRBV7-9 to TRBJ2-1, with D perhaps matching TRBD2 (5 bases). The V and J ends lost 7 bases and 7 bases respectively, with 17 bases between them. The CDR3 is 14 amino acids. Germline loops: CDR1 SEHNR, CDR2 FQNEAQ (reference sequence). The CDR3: CASTQDLLGNEQFF. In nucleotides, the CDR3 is TGTGCCAGCACCCAGGACTTGCTGGGGAATGAGCAGTTCTTC.

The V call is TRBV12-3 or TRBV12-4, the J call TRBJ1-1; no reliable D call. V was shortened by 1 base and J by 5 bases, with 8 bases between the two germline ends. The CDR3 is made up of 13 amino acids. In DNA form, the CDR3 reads TGTGCCAGCAGTTTAGAGGAGAGGACTGAAGCTTTCTTT. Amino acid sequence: CASSLEERTEAFF.

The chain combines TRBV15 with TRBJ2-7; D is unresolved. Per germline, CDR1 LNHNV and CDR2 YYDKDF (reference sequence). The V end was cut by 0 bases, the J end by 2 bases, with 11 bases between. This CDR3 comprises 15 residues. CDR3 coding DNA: TGTGCCACCAGCAGAGACGGCGGAGTCCCCTACGAGCAGTACTTC. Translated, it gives CATSRDGGVPYEQYF.

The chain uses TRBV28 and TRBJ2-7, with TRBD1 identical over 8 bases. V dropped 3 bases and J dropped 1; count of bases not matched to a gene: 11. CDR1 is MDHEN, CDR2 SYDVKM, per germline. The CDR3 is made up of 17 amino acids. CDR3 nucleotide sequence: TGTGCCAGCAGTTTTAAACCCTGGGACAGGTATTCCTACGAGCAGTACTTC. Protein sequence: CASSFKPWDRYSYEQYF. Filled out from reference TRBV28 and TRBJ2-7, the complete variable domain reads DVKVTQSSRYLVKRTGEKVFLECVQDMDHENMFWYRQDPGLGLRLIYFSYDVKMKEKGDIPEGYSVSREKKERFSLILESASTNQTSMYLCASSFKPWDRYSYEQYFGPGTRLTVT.

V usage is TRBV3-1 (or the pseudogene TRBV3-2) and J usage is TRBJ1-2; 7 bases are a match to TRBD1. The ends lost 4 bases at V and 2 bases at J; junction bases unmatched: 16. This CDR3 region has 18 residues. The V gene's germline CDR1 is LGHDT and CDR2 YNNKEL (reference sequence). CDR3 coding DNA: TGTGCCAGCAGCCTCAAAGGGCCCGGAGACAGGGACAACTATGGCTACACCTTC. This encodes CASSLKGPGDRDNYGYTF.

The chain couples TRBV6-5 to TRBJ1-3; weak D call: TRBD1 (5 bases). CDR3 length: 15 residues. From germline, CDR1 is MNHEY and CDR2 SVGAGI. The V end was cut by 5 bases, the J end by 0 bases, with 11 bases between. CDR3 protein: CASSTVGGSGNTIYF. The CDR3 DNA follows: TGTGCCAGCAGTACGGTGGGGGGCTCTGGAAACACCATATATTTT.

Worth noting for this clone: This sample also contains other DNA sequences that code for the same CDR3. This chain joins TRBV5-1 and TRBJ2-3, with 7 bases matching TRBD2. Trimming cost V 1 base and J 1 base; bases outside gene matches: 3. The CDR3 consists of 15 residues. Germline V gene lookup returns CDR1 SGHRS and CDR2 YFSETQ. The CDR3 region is CASSLSGVGTDTQYF. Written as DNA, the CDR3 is TGCGCCAGCAGCTTGAGCGGGGTAGGCACAGATACGCAGTATTTT.

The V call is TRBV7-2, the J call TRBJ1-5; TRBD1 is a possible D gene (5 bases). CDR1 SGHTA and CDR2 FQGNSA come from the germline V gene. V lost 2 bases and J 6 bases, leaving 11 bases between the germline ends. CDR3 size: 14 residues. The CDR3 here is CASSLPPGGQPQHF. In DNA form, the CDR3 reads TGTGCCAGCAGCTTACCCCCCGGGGGTCAGCCCCAGCATTTT.

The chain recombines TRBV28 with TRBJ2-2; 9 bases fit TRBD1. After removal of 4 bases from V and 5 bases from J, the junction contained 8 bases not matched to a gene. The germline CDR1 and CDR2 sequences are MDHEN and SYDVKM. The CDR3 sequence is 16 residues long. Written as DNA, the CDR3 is TGTGCCAGCAGTTCAACGAGACAGGGGGGGACCGGGGAGCTGTTTTTT. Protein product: CASSSTRQGGTGELFF. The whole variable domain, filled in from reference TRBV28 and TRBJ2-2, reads DVKVTQSSRYLVKRTGEKVFLECVQDMDHENMFWYRQDPGLGLRLIYFSYDVKMKEKGDIPEGYSVSREKKERFSLILESASTNQTSMYLCASSSTRQGGTGELFFGEGSRLTVL.

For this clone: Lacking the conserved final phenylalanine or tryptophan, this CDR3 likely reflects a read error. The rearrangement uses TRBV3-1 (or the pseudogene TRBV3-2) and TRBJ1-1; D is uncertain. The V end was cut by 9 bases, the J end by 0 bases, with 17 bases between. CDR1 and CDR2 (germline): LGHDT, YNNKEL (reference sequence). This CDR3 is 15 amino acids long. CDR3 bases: TGTGCCAGAGATGCCTGGACTGCCATGAACACTGAAGCTTTCCTT. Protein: CARDAWTAMNTEAFL.

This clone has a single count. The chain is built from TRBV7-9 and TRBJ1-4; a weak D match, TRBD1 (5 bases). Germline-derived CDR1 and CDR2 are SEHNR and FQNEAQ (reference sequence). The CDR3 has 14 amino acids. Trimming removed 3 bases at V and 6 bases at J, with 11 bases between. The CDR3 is CASSFGDSYEKLFF. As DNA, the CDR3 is TGTGCCAGCAGCTTCGGGGACTCCTATGAAAAACTGTTTTTT.

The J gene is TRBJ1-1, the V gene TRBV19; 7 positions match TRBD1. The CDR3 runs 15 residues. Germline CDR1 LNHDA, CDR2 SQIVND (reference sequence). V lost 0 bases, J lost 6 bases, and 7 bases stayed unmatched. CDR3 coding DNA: TGTGCCAGTAGTATAGAGGGACAGTCGGGGGCTGAAGCTTTCTTT. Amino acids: CASSIEGQSGAEAFF.